The 23 T cell receptor beta chains presented below share a single source sample, sequenced in a study of graft-versus-host responses after intestinal transplantation. Method: immunoSEQ multiplex PCR; TCRdb's copy keeps in-frame clones and lacks some. The sample contains 15,000 to 20,000 clones, about a third of which appear only once. Specimen: alloreactive CD4+ T cells from a mixed lymphocyte reaction culture, collected before transplantation. The subset was: CFSE-low proliferating T cells sorted from roughly 6-day pre-transplant mixed lymphocyte reaction (GvH or HvG direction). The receptor source for this set is a human patient who was an organ donor for intestinal transplantation.

The V gene is TRBV7-9, the J gene TRBJ2-1; D is perhaps TRBD2 (5 bases). The germline V gene has CDR1 SEHNR and CDR2 FQNEAQ (reference sequence). Trimming stripped 2 bases from V and 8 bases from J, with 7 bases between. This CDR3 has 12 residues. CDR3 loop: CASSLWRDEQFF. Here the CDR3 DNA reads TGTGCCAGCAGCTTATGGCGGGATGAGCAGTTCTTC.

This clone appeared a single time. This chain links TRBV6-1 with TRBJ1-1; maybe TRBD1 (6 bases). This CDR3 has 14 residues. Germline lookup yields CDR1 MNHNS and CDR2 SASEGT. Trimming stripped 6 bases from V and 8 bases from J, with 19 bases between. CDR3 DNA: TGTGCCAGCAGAGGGGGAGCCCCGCCAAAAGAAGCTTTCTTT. As protein: CASRGGAPPKEAFF.

The genes are TRBV9 and TRBJ2-1; D is perhaps TRBD2 (6 bases). CDR3 length: 16 residues. The germline CDR1 and CDR2 sequences are SGDLS and YYNGEE. The V end lost 4 bases, the J end lost 2 bases, and 16 bases lay between the germline ends. Here the CDR3 reads CASSRSVAEAYNEQFF. CDR3 nucleotides: TGTGCCAGCAGCCGCTCAGTAGCGGAGGCCTACAATGAGCAGTTCTTC.

The CDR3: CASSYGVANYGYTF. Here the CDR3 DNA reads TGTGCCAGCAGTTACGGGGTGGCTAACTATGGCTACACCTTC. The V call is TRBV6-6, the J call TRBJ1-2; D is undetermined. Per germline, CDR1 MNHNY and CDR2 SVGAGI (reference sequence). V lost 2 bases to trimming and J lost 0 bases, with 7 bases between them. The CDR3 spans 14 residues.

This clone was counted a few times. This sequence joins TRBV4-2 and TRBJ2-7, with TRBD2 identical over 7 bases. CDR1 and CDR2 from the germline V gene are LGHNA and YNFKEQ. The CDR3 covers 18 residues. Losses at the gene ends were 0 bases for V and 2 bases for J; bases not matched to a gene: 13. The CDR3 sequence is CASSQDILDGGSPYEQYF. The CDR3 DNA reads TGTGCCAGCAGCCAAGATATTCTCGATGGCGGGAGCCCCTACGAGCAGTACTTC.

This clone was counted a single time. The chain's CDR3 is CASSRVGLYEQYF. The CDR3 bases are TGTGCCAGCAGTAGGGTCGGACTCTACGAGCAGTACTTC. The rearrangement uses TRBV28 and TRBJ2-7; D may be TRBD2 (5 bases). The CDR3 extends over 13 amino acids. Between the trimmed V and J ends, which lost 5 bases and 3 bases, there was a span of 11 bases. Germline lookup yields CDR1 MDHEN and CDR2 SYDVKM. The entire variable domain, with the rest obtained from reference TRBV28 and TRBJ2-7, is as follows: DVKVTQSSRYLVKRTGEKVFLECVQDMDHENMFWYRQDPGLGLRLIYFSYDVKMKEKGDIPEGYSVSREKKERFSLILESASTNQTSMYLCASSRVGLYEQYFGPGTRLTVT.

The genes are TRBV7-3 and TRBJ2-2; possible D gene TRBD2, 5 bases. The CDR3 has 13 amino acids. V was shortened by 4 bases and J by 6 bases, with 9 bases between the two germline ends. The V gene's germline CDR1 is SGHTA and CDR2 FQGTGA. DNA of the CDR3: TGTGCCAGCAGCTCGATCGGGGCCGGGGAGCTGTTTTTT. Its translation: CASSSIGAGELFF.

This clone was seen more than once but under ten times. V is TRBV11-2 and J is TRBJ2-2; the match to TRBD2 covers 10 bases. Germline V lookup: CDR1 SGHAT, CDR2 FQNNGV. This CDR3 contains 16 residues. J lost 2 bases, V lost 5 bases, and 5 bases had no gene match. This chain's CDR3 is CASSPGTSANTGELFF. The CDR3 coding sequence is TGTGCCAGCAGCCCGGGGACTAGCGCAAACACCGGGGAGCTGTTTTTT. Combining the CDR3 with reference TRBV11-2 and TRBJ2-2 gives the whole variable domain EAGVAQSPRYKIIEKRQSVAFWCNPISGHATLYWYQQILGQGPKLLIQFQNNGVVDDSQLPKDRFSAERLKGVDSTLKIQPAKLEDSAVYLCASSPGTSANTGELFFGEGSRLTVL.

The genes are TRBV28 and TRBJ2-2; D is undetermined. Looked up from germline, CDR1 is MDHEN and CDR2 is SYDVKM. Deletions cut 11 bases from V and 3 bases from J, with 13 bases between. The CDR3 length is 13 residues. CDR3 coding DNA: TGTGCCCTCAGCCGGGCGGACACCGGGGAGCTGTTTTTT. Translating gives CALSRADTGELFF.

This chain joins TRBV7-8 and TRBJ1-5; tentative D call: TRBD1 (6 bases). Per the germline V gene, CDR1 is SGHVS and CDR2 is FQNEAQ. This CDR3 region has 17 residues. The V gene lost 1 base and the J gene lost 0 bases, with 13 bases spanning the gap. CDR3 coding DNA: TGTGCCAGCAGCTTAGAAGGACAGTTTTATAGCAATCAGCCCCAGCATTTT. The encoded protein is CASSLEGQFYSNQPQHF.

This clone appeared a single time. The chain employs TRBV6-5 and TRBJ1-2, with 7 bases fitting TRBD1. Per the germline V gene, CDR1 is MNHEY and CDR2 is SVGAGI. This CDR3 contains 13 residues. The ends lost 5 bases at V and 6 bases at J; junction bases unmatched: 6. As DNA, the CDR3 is TGTGCCAGCAGTAGAACAGGGGAGGATGGCTACACCTTC. It specifies CASSRTGEDGYTF.

This clone was counted only a few times. The chain combines TRBV11-1 with TRBJ2-5; 7 nucleotides match TRBD2. V was pared by 4 bases and J by 5 bases, with 7 bases of the junction left unmatched. CDR3 size: 14 residues. In germline, CDR1 is SGHAT, CDR2 FQDESV (reference sequence). CDR3 DNA: TGTGCCAGCAGCTCCGGCCCCGGGGGGGAGACCCAGTACTTC. As protein: CASSSGPGGETQYF.

The sample holds a few counts of this clone. The rearrangement uses TRBV5-1 and TRBJ2-5, with 11 bases matching TRBD2. CDR3 length equals 17 residues. Germline trimming cut 5 bases from V and 6 bases from J; bases unmatched to any gene: 15. Germline V CDR1 and CDR2: SGHRS, YFSETQ. The CDR3 spells CASSFLVAGGPGKTQYF. DNA for the CDR3: TGCGCCAGCAGTTTCCTCGTAGCGGGAGGGCCGGGAAAGACCCAGTACTTC.

The rearrangement uses TRBV5-6 and TRBJ1-3, with D possibly matching TRBD1 (6 bases). Germline loops: CDR1 SGHDT, CDR2 YYEEEE. Trimming removed 5 bases from V and 0 bases from J, with 12 bases in between. This CDR3 region has 15 residues. CDR3 sequence: CASSFDRSSGNTIYF. CDR3 bases: TGTGCCAGCAGTTTCGACAGGAGCTCTGGAAACACCATATATTTT.

The gene calls are TRBV4-2 and TRBJ2-3, with D maybe TRBD2 (7 bases). The CDR3 loop spans 16 amino acids. V was pared by 0 bases and J by 1 base, with 11 bases between. Germline CDR1 and CDR2: LGHNA and YNFKEQ. CDR3 residues: CASSQDEGGGTDTQYF. The CDR3 nucleotides read TGTGCCAGCAGCCAAGATGAGGGGGGGGGCACAGATACGCAGTATTTT.

This clone has only a few counts. The chain links TRBV6-5 to TRBJ2-3; 7 positions match TRBD2. The CDR3 contains 15 residues. Germline CDR1 reads MNHEY; CDR2 reads SVGAGI. The ends lost 6 bases at V and 5 bases at J; junction bases unmatched: 11. This chain's CDR3 is CASRLRLSGGDTQYF. In DNA, the CDR3 is TGTGCCAGCAGGCTCCGACTTTCGGGGGGAGATACGCAGTATTTT.

A few counts support this clone. CDR3 loop: CASSLGGEGEAFF. The CDR3 region has the DNA TGCGCCAGCAGCTTGGGAGGGGAGGGGGAAGCTTTCTTT. The genes are TRBV5-1 and TRBJ1-1, with TRBD1 as a possible D gene (5 bases). V lost 0 bases to trimming and J lost 8 bases, with 11 bases between them. Germline V gene sequence: CDR1 SGHRS, CDR2 YFSETQ. The CDR3 has 13 amino acids.

This clone has a handful of counts. The genes are TRBV7-2 and TRBJ2-3; perhaps TRBD1 as D (6 bases). The germline V gene has CDR1 SGHTA and CDR2 FQGNSA. The CDR3 extends over 14 amino acids. V was clipped by 5 bases and J by 5 bases, with 14 bases between them. DNA of the CDR3: TGTGCCAGCAGCCTCGGACAGCGAAGAGATACGCAGTATTTT. Translation: CASSLGQRRDTQYF.

The chain employs TRBV23-1 and TRBJ2-7; no reliable D call. TRBV23-1 is an open reading frame whose function is uncertain. Trimming shortened V by 0 bases and J by 6 bases, and 9 bases separated the two germline ends. The CDR3 totals 13 residues. The CDR3 loop is CASSQSLRSEQYF. The CDR3 DNA sequence: TGCGCCAGCAGTCAATCGTTGCGGAGCGAGCAGTACTTC.

This clone came up a few times. The chain has TRBV5-1 and TRBJ1-2; 9 bases agree with TRBD1. CDR3 length: 15 amino acids. J was trimmed by 0 bases and V by 4 bases; bases with no gene match: 4. Germline-derived CDR1 and CDR2 are SGHRS and YFSETQ. Here the CDR3 reads CASSTRQGANYGYTF. For the CDR3, the DNA is TGCGCCAGCAGCACTAGACAGGGGGCTAACTATGGCTACACCTTC.

The V and J genes are TRBV28 and TRBJ1-3, with D tentatively TRBD1 (6 bases). Germline loops: CDR1 MDHEN, CDR2 SYDVKM. The CDR3 spans 17 residues. Trimming removed 4 bases at V and 0 bases at J, with 16 bases between. The CDR3 loop reads CASSSVGGRSSGNTIYF. DNA of the CDR3: TGTGCCAGCAGTTCCGTCGGGGGCCGGAGCTCTGGAAACACCATATATTTT.

The V gene is TRBV2, the J gene TRBJ1-2, with a weak D call TRBD1 (6 bases). V shed 7 bases and J shed 7 bases, with 19 bases lying between them. The CDR3 runs 14 residues. The germline CDR1 and CDR2 sequences are SNHLY and FYNNEI. In DNA, the CDR3 is TGTGCCAGCACCTGGGGGGGGCCCGGAGGTGGCTACACCTTC. It translates to CASTWGGPGGGYTF.

This clone turned up a few times. The chain uses TRBV5-1 and TRBJ2-7; 9 bases line up with TRBD2. The CDR3 sequence is 16 residues long. The V segment lost 3 bases and the J segment 5 bases; nucleotides outside the gene matches: 12. Germline-derived CDR1 and CDR2 are SGHRS and YFSETQ. CDR3 coding DNA: TGCGCCAGCAGCTCGACTAGCGGAAAAGGTGGAGACGAGCAGTACTTC. Residues: CASSSTSGKGGDEQYF. The full variable domain, completed using reference TRBV5-1 and TRBJ2-7, is KAGVTQTPRYLIKTRGQQVTLSCSPISGHRSVSWYQQTPGQGLQFLFEYFSETQRNKGNFPGRFSGRQFSNSRSEMNVSTLELGDSALYLCASSSTSGKGGDEQYFGPGTRLTVT.